The clone carrying this TCR beta chain has more than one count but fewer than ten. This entry is derived from a study of T cell repertoires in cytomegalovirus infection. Looking at the study overall: Carrying CMV and the relevant HLA type showed in public TCR beta signatures.

TCRdb analysed the reads with MiXCR anew, one entry per CDR3 protein. The sample gives roughly 230,000 distinct CDR3 sequences, 22% of which show up once; about 18% is in the top ten. The germline V gene has CDR1 ENHRY and CDR2 SYGVKD. The V end was cut by 2 bases, the J end by 4 bases, with 9 bases between. The CDR3 consists of 14 residues. V usage is TRBV10-3 and J usage is TRBJ1-5; D gene unclear. The sequence was obtained from a human donor in good health (CMV status not recorded). Some clones in this sample may be carry-over from other donors' samples. What was sequenced was CD8+ T cells from PBMCs. CDR3 sequence reads: CAISEVGGNQPQHF. CDR3 sequence (DNA): TGTGCCATCAGTGAGGTGGGAGGGAATCAGCCCCAGCATTTT.